One and the same sample provided the 4 T cell receptor beta chains below, sequenced in a study of cytomegalovirus exposure and HLA in healthy donors. The table came from immunoSEQ multiplex PCR; TCRdb's copy has only in-frame clones and leaves some out. The data show 150,000 to 200,000 clones, with 85% seen just once and roughly 15% held by the top ten. Material: PBMCs. These receptors were obtained from a man aged 18 to 30 in good health and CMV-seropositive.

The CDR3 bases are TGTGCCAGCAGTTATTACGACTCGGGGTCTGAAGCTTTCTTT. As protein: CASSYYDSGSEAFF. The rearrangement joins TRBV6-5 to TRBJ1-1; D is uncertain. The CDR3 covers 14 residues. CDR1 and CDR2 from the germline V gene are MNHEY and SVGAGI. Trimming removed 3 bases from V and 6 bases from J, with 14 bases in between.

V gene TRBV30 combines with J gene TRBJ2-7; D not resolved. There are 13 residues in the CDR3. V was trimmed by 1 base and J by 2 bases, leaving 9 bases between them. Germline assignment: CDR1 GTSNPN and CDR2 SVGIG (reference sequence). The CDR3 is CAWSAAATYEQYF. CDR3 in DNA: TGTGCCTGGAGTGCGGCAGCGACCTACGAGCAGTACTTC.

CDR3 in amino acids: CASSIWLAGLETQYF. In DNA form, the CDR3 reads TGTGCCAGTAGTATTTGGCTAGCGGGACTAGAGACCCAGTACTTC. The chain carries TRBV19 and TRBJ2-5, with TRBD2 matching over 9 bases. CDR1 and CDR2 (germline): LNHDA, SQIVND (reference sequence). The trim removed 3 bases at V and 4 bases at J, leaving 6 bases unmatched. The CDR3 contains 15 residues.

J is TRBJ2-7 and V is TRBV18; D may be TRBD2 (6 bases). This CDR3 comprises 15 residues. V shed 3 bases and J shed 5 bases, with 17 bases lying between them. The germline V gene has CDR1 KGHSH and CDR2 LQKENI. CDR3 in DNA: TGTGCCAGCTCACCTACCGGGGGTAATAGCGACGAGCAGTACTTC. Residues: CASSPTGGNSDEQYF.